The rows below give T cell receptor beta chains drawn from one sample of a study of shared clonotypes between healthy human individuals. Method: immunoSEQ multiplex PCR; TCRdb's copy keeps in-frame clones and lacks some. Counted here are approximately 500,000 clones, about 96% occurring once; the ten biggest clones make up approximately 0.06%. The material sequenced was naive CD4+ T cells sorted from blood. These TCRs come from a woman aged 30 to 39 in good health. The conserved cysteine and the conserved F or W are not part of the CDR3 here.

J gene,V gene,CDR3 protein
-,TRBV2,ATQPLAGVSHEQY
TRBJ2-7,TRBV5-1,ASSLRQGRNEQY
TRBJ2-3,TRBV5-6,ASRLGRGSDTQY
TRBJ2-1,TRBV29-1,SAQGGTSGYNEQF
TRBJ2-2,TRBV5-1,ASSLAPGELF
TRBJ1-4,TRBV6-1,ASSGRQGTEEKLF
TRBJ1-6,TRBV28,ASWGPGSPLH
TRBJ2-5,TRBV4-1,ASSRGQQETQY
TRBJ1-4,TRBV5-1,ASSFGGASGKTNEKLF
TRBJ2-6,TRBV6-5,ASRWGRANVLT
TRBJ2-4,TRBV28,ASSPGQGWDIQY
TRBJ2-1,TRBV7-9,ASSSGQNYNEQF
TRBJ1-2,TRBV6-6,ASSHTGTLGGYT
TRBJ2-7,TRBV28,ASSSSELAGVWGYEQY
TRBJ1-5,TRBV6-6,ASSYGMTGDQPQH
TRBJ1-2,TRBV19,ASSRLGNNYGYT
-,TRBV21-1,ASSKGEAGYEQY
TRBJ2-3,TRBV12-5,ASGPGAATSGAQY
TRBJ2-3,TRBV6-5,ASSYMGTSSDTQY
TRBJ2-2,TRBV5-1,ASSSGTSGSTGELF
TRBJ2-1,TRBV5-4,ASRDYSAHEQF
TRBJ1-1,TRBV5-4,ASSLVETVNTEAF
TRBJ1-1,TRBV6-5,ASRWGRANTEAF
TRBJ2-3,TRBV27,ASSFGGGATDTQY
TRBJ1-2,TRBV19,ASSIAAGTKSNYGYT
TRBJ1-4,TRBV7-2,ASSLVPVANEKLF
TRBJ1-1,TRBV18,ASSPPKTGMNTEAF
-,TRBV7-2,ASSLESSGLYEQY
TRBJ2-7,TRBV21-1,ASSKHATSPYEQY
TRBJ1-2,TRBV30,AWSAFDYGYT
TRBJ1-2,TRBV5-1,ASSPAVPEQNYGYT
TRBJ1-1,TRBV5-1,ASSWGDPNTEAF
TRBJ2-1,TRBV4-1,ASRPTQYNEQF
TRBJ1-4,TRBV7-2,ASSFPGQGDEKLF
TRBJ2-5,TRBV27,ASSLSREETQY
TRBJ2-3,TRBV5-1,ASSADRTDTQY
TRBJ1-3,TRBV28,ASSTGKSSGNTIY
TRBJ2-7,TRBV28,ASSSDRGRGEQY
TRBJ1-5,TRBV5-1,ASSRDSDQPQH
TRBJ1-4,TRBV6-1,ASRADLSTNEKLF
TRBJ2-7,TRBV10-3,AISESTGPYEQY
TRBJ2-7,TRBV5-5,ASSPSAYEQY
TRBJ2-1,TRBV20-1,SANRAYEQF
TRBJ2-5,TRBV7-9,ASSLTGGQETQY
TRBJ1-5,TRBV19,ASSRPRTNQPQH
TRBJ2-7,TRBV7-2,ASSLQGYEQY
-,TRBV27,ASKRAGGYEQY
TRBJ2-3,TRBV18,ASSRLAGADTQY
TRBJ2-7,TRBV28,ASSRLAGGPAYEQY
TRBJ1-2,TRBV2,ASSGQPYGYT
TRBJ2-2,TRBV6-6,ASNLAGGRSGELF
TRBJ1-2,TRBV7-9,ASSSDRGRYGYT
TRBJ2-3,TRBV28,ASSLYRQTQY
TRBJ2-1,TRBV18,ASSPLGMLAGGSSYNEQF
TRBJ1-1,TRBV28,ASSSSTGPDTEAF